This T cell receptor (beta chain) was obtained from a study of CD8 T cells in ankylosing spondylitis. V was pared by 1 base and J by 7 bases, with 4 bases of the junction left unmatched. The CDR3 has 15 amino acids. Germline V gene lookup returns CDR1 LGHNA and CDR2 YSLEER. TCRdb reprocessed the 5' RACE reads with MiXCR, giving one entry per CDR3 protein. This sample has roughly 150,000 distinct CDR3 sequences, with just over 9.5% found just once. This clonotype came up many times. The chain links TRBV4-3 to TRBJ2-2, with TRBD2 identical over 9 bases. This TCR was recovered from a female donor with ankylosing spondylitis or in good health (not recorded which). The sample taken for sequencing was blood, either unsorted or a sorted T cell fraction (not recorded which). CDR3 coding DNA: TGCGCCAGCAGCCAAGGCGGGAGGGCCGTCGGGGAGCTGTTTTTT. It yields the protein CASSQGGRAVGELFF.